The 29 T cell receptor beta chains below come from one sample, sequenced in a study of identical twins. One entry per CDR3 protein, called by TCRdb with MiXCR from the 5' RACE reads. The sample carries fewer than 450,000 distinct CDR3 sequences, about 9% recorded once. The sample taken for sequencing was naive T cells sorted from blood. These receptors all stem from a woman aged 45-59 years in good health.

This clonotype was detected a few times. This chain uses TRBV7-9 with TRBJ2-2; D is undetermined. The CDR3 totals 13 residues. With 5 bases removed from V and 6 bases from J, the gap between germline ends came to 10 bases. CDR1 is SEHNR, CDR2 FQNEAQ, per germline (reference sequence). CDR3 bases: TGTGCCAGCAGCGGCTCGGAAGCCGGGGAGCTGTTTTTT. The encoded protein is CASSGSEAGELFF.

This clonotype was counted between two and nine times. V usage is TRBV6-5 and J usage is TRBJ2-4, with a possible D match to TRBD2 (6 bases). The CDR3 contains 13 residues. Deletions cut 3 bases from V and 4 bases from J, with 7 bases between. Germline loops: CDR1 MNHEY, CDR2 SVGAGI. The DNA of the CDR3 is TGTGCCAGCAGTTATGGAGGGAAAAACATTCAGTACTTC. It codes for CASSYGGKNIQYF.

The genes are TRBV15 and TRBJ2-6; D not resolved. The length of the CDR3 is 14 residues. Trimming left V 5 bases short and J 3 bases short, with 8 bases between. CDR1 is LNHNV, CDR2 YYDKDF, per germline (reference sequence). DNA of the CDR3: TGTGCCACCAGCTTGTTAGGTGGGGCCAACGTCCTGACTTTC. Amino acid sequence: CATSLLGGANVLTF.

The V and J genes are TRBV7-3 and TRBJ2-7; unclear D gene. The length of the CDR3 is 12 residues. Germline V gene data show CDR1 as SGHTA and CDR2 as FQGTGA. Trimming took off 2 bases at V and 9 bases at J, with 11 bases between the two ends. The CDR3 DNA follows: TGTGCCAGCAGCTTACTCATCCTAGGGCAGTACTTC. It encodes CASSLLILGQYF.

This chain connects TRBV5-1 to TRBJ2-3; TRBD2 matches at 7 bases. CDR1 is SGHRS, CDR2 YFSETQ, per germline. The CDR3 totals 15 residues. J lost 1 base, V lost 4 bases, and 6 bases had no gene match. For the CDR3, the DNA is TGCGCCAGCAGCCTGAAGCGGGGACGCACAGATACGCAGTATTTT. It encodes CASSLKRGRTDTQYF.

This clonotype was detected only a few times. V is TRBV13 and J is TRBJ2-7, with 9 bases fitting TRBD1. The V gene end was trimmed by 4 bases and the J gene end by 5 bases; junction bases not matched to a gene: 9. Per the germline V gene, CDR1 is PRHDT and CDR2 is FYEKMQ (reference sequence). CDR3 length: 15 residues. CDR3: CASSSAGTGRHEQYF. In DNA form, the CDR3 reads TGTGCCAGCAGCTCAGCCGGGACAGGGAGGCACGAGCAGTACTTC.

This clonotype was seen a handful of times. DNA for the CDR3: TGTGCCAGCAGCAAAGATGGGCTAGCGGGTAACAATGAGCAGTTCTTC. Its translation is CASSKDGLAGNNEQFF. The V gene is TRBV21-1, the J gene TRBJ2-1; the D segment call TRBD2 is taken from the table without a DNA check. TRBV21-1 is termed a pseudogene. The CDR3 covers 16 residues.

This clonotype was recorded many times. The V and J genes are TRBV19 and TRBJ2-7, with no clear D. With 5 bases removed from V and 0 bases from J, the gap between germline ends came to 8 bases. This CDR3 contains 13 residues. Germline V gene data show CDR1 as LNHDA and CDR2 as SQIVND (reference sequence). Here the CDR3 DNA reads TGTGCCAGTAGTCCCGAAGACTCCTACGAGCAGTACTTC. Its protein product is CASSPEDSYEQYF. The full variable domain, with the rest looked up from reference TRBV19 and TRBJ2-7, is DGGITQSPKYLFRKEGQNVTLSCEQNLNHDAMYWYRQDPGQGLRLIYYSQIVNDFQKGDIAEGYSVSREKKESFPLTVTSAQKNPTAFYLCASSPEDSYEQYFGPGTRLTVT.

This clonotype was detected ten times or more. J is TRBJ1-5 and V is TRBV5-1; D unresolved. V shed 4 bases and J shed 3 bases, with 14 bases lying between them. Germline CDR1 SGHRS, CDR2 YFSETQ. The CDR3 totals 15 residues. The CDR3 DNA reads TGCGCCAGCAGCCCCCGCGGATCTCCCAATCAGCCCCAGCATTTT. Its protein is CASSPRGSPNQPQHF.

This clonotype was detected only a few times. The V gene is TRBV6-2 or TRBV6-3, the J gene TRBJ2-1; 9 positions match TRBD2. Trimming cost V 10 bases and J 7 bases; bases outside gene matches: 8. There are 13 residues in the CDR3. Germline CDR1 is MNHEY and CDR2 is SVGEGT. The DNA of the CDR3 is TGTGCCATCTGGGGGACTAGCTCAAATGAGCAGTTCTTC. Protein: CAIWGTSSNEQFF.

This clonotype was found a few times. The rearrangement joins TRBV30 to TRBJ1-2; 7 bases match TRBD1. Germline CDR1 GTSNPN, CDR2 SVGIG (reference sequence). With V trimmed by 7 bases and J by 0 bases, 11 bases remained unmatched. The CDR3 loop spans 15 amino acids. The CDR3 sequence: CASRAGTASNYGYTF. CDR3 in DNA: TGTGCCTCTAGGGCCGGGACAGCATCTAACTATGGCTACACCTTC.

The chain uses TRBV7-8 and TRBJ2-2; no definite D call. CDR3 length: 15 residues. CDR1 and CDR2 from the germline V gene are SGHVS and FQNEAQ. Trimming took off 5 bases at V and 2 bases at J, with 12 bases between the two ends. The CDR3 sequence: CASSLPTGNTGELFF. CDR3 in DNA: TGTGCCAGCAGCCTGCCGACCGGTAACACCGGGGAGCTGTTTTTT.

This clonotype was seen a few times. V gene TRBV18 combines with J gene TRBJ2-3; D is undetermined. The germline V and J ends were trimmed by 3 bases and 4 bases, with 5 bases remaining between them. The V gene's germline CDR1 is KGHSH and CDR2 LQKENI. This CDR3 region has 12 residues. The CDR3 nucleotides are TGTGCCAGCTCACCGGCTTCAGATACGCAGTATTTT. Amino acid sequence: CASSPASDTQYF.

This clonotype was recorded at least ten times. The chain employs TRBV24-1 and TRBJ2-3; 7 bases are shared with TRBD1. With V trimmed by 12 bases and J by 9 bases, 8 bases remained unmatched. The V gene's germline CDR1 is KGHDR and CDR2 SFDVKD. This CDR3 is 11 amino acids long. Written as DNA, the CDR3 is TGTGCCTCATCAACAGGGGACACGCAGTATTTT. It translates to CASSTGDTQYF.

A single count supports this clonotype. The chain uses TRBV20-1 and TRBJ2-7; perhaps TRBD2 as D (6 bases). Trimming left V 6 bases short and J 4 bases short, with 16 bases between. CDR1 and CDR2 (germline): DFQATT, SNEGSKA (reference sequence). The CDR3 spans 13 residues. The CDR3 DNA sequence: TGCAGTGCCCTGAGACTAGAGAAGTACGAGCAGTACTTC. This codes for CSALRLEKYEQYF.

CDR3 amino acids: CASSPDASVSRNEQFF. CDR3 coding DNA: TGTGCCAGCAGCCCGGACGCTAGCGTGAGCCGCAATGAGCAGTTCTTC. The chain uses TRBV14 and TRBJ2-1, with D maybe TRBD2 (6 bases). CDR3 length: 16 residues. The germline gives CDR1 SGHDN, CDR2 FVKESK. V gave up 4 bases and J gave up 6 bases, with 19 bases separating them.

This chain connects TRBV6-5 to TRBJ2-1; D perhaps matches TRBD2 (6 bases). The germline V gene encodes CDR1 MNHEY and CDR2 SVGAGI. The CDR3 covers 15 residues. V gave up 2 bases and J gave up 8 bases, with 16 bases separating them. The CDR3 bases are TGTGCCAGCAGTTACCGGGAGTCCGGATGGGATGAGCAGTTCTTC. The encoded protein is CASSYRESGWDEQFF.

This rearrangement joins TRBV27 to TRBJ1-5; D possibly corresponds to TRBD1 (6 bases). There are 16 residues in the CDR3. V was trimmed by 6 bases and J by 9 bases, leaving 24 bases between them. Germline V gives CDR1 MNHEY, CDR2 SMNVEV (reference sequence). Written as DNA, the CDR3 is TGTGCCAGCAGGGGTTTGGGGACAAGGGACAATACGCCCCAGCATTTT. Protein product: CASRGLGTRDNTPQHF.

The rearrangement uses TRBV5-4 and TRBJ2-5; 7 nucleotides agree with TRBD1. Germline V gene sequence: CDR1 SGHNT, CDR2 YYREEE (reference sequence). This CDR3 spans 14 amino acids. V was pared by 2 bases and J by 4 bases, with 5 bases of the junction left unmatched. In DNA form, the CDR3 reads TGTGCCAGCAGCTTTAGGGGGCCGGTAGAGACCCAGTACTTC. Translating it yields CASSFRGPVETQYF.

The chain recombines TRBV3-1 with TRBJ1-2; a possible D gene is TRBD1 (5 bases). Germline CDR1 and CDR2: LGHDT and YNNKEL (reference sequence). CDR3 length equals 14 residues. The V gene lost 2 bases and the J gene lost 4 bases, with 11 bases spanning the gap. CDR3 amino acids: CASSQREGLYGYTF. Written as DNA, the CDR3 is TGTGCCAGCAGCCAAAGGGAGGGACTCTATGGCTACACCTTC.

This clonotype was found many times. The CDR3 DNA sequence: TGCAGTGCTAGAGAGCGGACCAGGGGGGGCTACGAGCAGTACTTC. This translates into CSARERTRGGYEQYF. The genes are TRBV20-1 and TRBJ2-7; D is perhaps TRBD1 or TRBD2 (7 bases each). Trimming left V 0 bases short and J 3 bases short, with 15 bases between. The CDR3 extends over 15 amino acids. Germline-derived CDR1 and CDR2 are DFQATT and SNEGSKA (reference sequence).

On this clonotype itself: One end of the junction does not line up with germline, which may come from a read error. J is TRBJ2-5 and V is TRBV7-9; D might be TRBD1 or TRBD2, each matching 6 bases. Germline assignment: CDR1 SEHNR and CDR2 FQNEAQ (reference sequence). The CDR3 contains 12 residues. The CDR3 DNA reads as TGTGCCAGCAGCACACCAGGGGAGGCGAAATGGTTC. This sequence encodes CASSTPGEAKWF. The full variable domain, with the rest looked up from reference TRBV7-9 and TRBJ2-5, is DTGVSQNPRHKITKRGQNVTFRCDPISEHNRLYWYRQTLGQGPEFLTYFQNEAQLEKSRLLSDRFSAERPKGSFSTLEIQRTEQGDSAMYLCASSTPGEAKWFGPGTRLLVL.

This clonotype was detected many times. V and J are TRBV29-1 and TRBJ1-3; D not resolved. The CDR3 runs 12 residues. Germline assignment: CDR1 SQVTM and CDR2 ANQGSEA. The ends were cut back, 5 bases at V and 0 bases at J, with 5 bases in the middle. The DNA for the CDR3 is TGCAGCGTTACCACCTCTGGAAACACCATATATTTT. Translated: CSVTTSGNTIYF.

This chain uses TRBV6-5 with TRBJ2-1; TRBD2 agrees at 11 bases. The junction had 7 bases not matched to a gene; V was cut back by 4 bases and J by 11 bases. The CDR3 extends over 14 amino acids. Per the germline V gene, CDR1 is MNHEY and CDR2 is SVGAGI. DNA of the CDR3: TGTGCCAGCAGTTCGGCGGGGACTAGCGGAAAGCAGTTCTTC. The encoded protein is CASSSAGTSGKQFF.

This chain connects TRBV20-1 to TRBJ1-5; a weak D match, TRBD1 (5 bases). The V end lost 6 bases, the J end lost 4 bases, and 13 bases lay between the germline ends. Germline V gives CDR1 DFQATT, CDR2 SNEGSKA (reference sequence). The CDR3 covers 13 residues. CDR3 nucleotide sequence: TGCAGTGCAGGCGGGGGGAGGAATCAGCCCCAGCATTTT. This translates into CSAGGGRNQPQHF.

The chain employs TRBV5-5 and TRBJ2-5; 7 nucleotides line up with TRBD2. Germline loops: CDR1 SGHKS, CDR2 YYEKEE (reference sequence). V was pared by 0 bases and J by 4 bases, with 12 bases of the junction left unmatched. The CDR3 is 17 residues long. The CDR3: CASSLDRGDLPGETQYF. The CDR3 DNA sequence: TGTGCCAGCAGCTTGGATCGGGGGGACCTCCCAGGAGAGACCCAGTACTTC.

This clonotype was observed a few times. This chain joins TRBV5-1 and TRBJ2-7; 14 bases map to TRBD2. The V gene's germline CDR1 is SGHRS and CDR2 YFSETQ. J was trimmed by 5 bases and V by 4 bases; bases with no gene match: 5. This CDR3 is 15 amino acids long. The CDR3 sequence is CASSPGLAGEHEQYV. CDR3 DNA: TGCGCCAGCAGCCCGGGACTAGCGGGAGAGCACGAGCAGTACGTC.

This clonotype occurred many times. The chain has TRBV7-9 and TRBJ2-7; the D gene is possibly TRBD1 (5 bases). This CDR3 is 12 amino acids long. Germline V CDR1 and CDR2: SEHNR, FQNEAQ (reference sequence). Trimming left V 5 bases short and J 4 bases short, with 9 bases between. This chain's CDR3 is CASSKQAYEQYF. CDR3 nucleotide sequence: TGTGCCAGCAGCAAACAGGCGTACGAGCAGTACTTC. Full variable domain (outside the CDR3, taken from reference TRBV7-9 and TRBJ2-7): DTGVSQNPRHKITKRGQNVTFRCDPISEHNRLYWYRQTLGQGPEFLTYFQNEAQLEKSRLLSDRFSAERPKGSFSTLEIQRTEQGDSAMYLCASSKQAYEQYFGPGTRLTVT.

The V call is TRBV7-9, the J call TRBJ2-7; 11 bases fit TRBD2. Per the germline V gene, CDR1 is SEHNR and CDR2 is FQNEAQ (reference sequence). With V trimmed by 5 bases and J by 7 bases, 10 bases remained unmatched. The CDR3 runs to 15 residues. In DNA, the CDR3 is TGTGCCAGCAGCCGCCTACTAGCGGGAGAACGAGAGCAGTACTTC. This sequence encodes CASSRLLAGEREQYF.